This TCR beta chain was sequenced during a study of blood T cell repertoires in COVID-19. On the study more broadly: The United States, Italy and Spain provided the acute and convalescent COVID-19 samples.

Only in-frame clones appear in the TCRdb table, and some are missing; sequencing was by immunoSEQ multiplex PCR. Of 300,000 to 400,000 clones in the sample, roughly 84% were seen once. V was pared by 5 bases and J by 5 bases, with 3 bases of the junction left unmatched. The CDR3 covers 14 residues. The germline V gene has CDR1 MNHEY and CDR2 SVGEGT. This chain connects TRBV6-2 or TRBV6-3 to TRBJ1-6, with TRBD1 matching 7 bases. The sample comprised peripheral blood. The receptor was derived from a man in his forties or fifties with active or convalescent COVID-19. Written as DNA, the CDR3 is TGTGCCAGCAGTCCAGGGGGTGATAATTCACCCCTCCACTTT. Protein sequence: CASSPGGDNSPLHF.